Listed below are T cell receptor beta chains from one sample, sequenced in a study of post-analysis software for immune sequencing data. MiXCR, applied by TCRdb to the PCR reads, yields one record per CDR3 protein. Counted here are over 700,000 distinct CDR3 sequences, 25% to 30% occurring once; the ten biggest clones make up more than 0.45%. The source material was blood. The receptors were sampled from a girl aged 5 to 17 with multiple sclerosis. Both conserved end residues are part of each CDR3. D genes are given only for firm matches. Size values are once, few and many counts, or a class for expanded clones, and some rows have none.

clone_size	d_call	cdr3_length	j_call	v_call	cdr3_nt	cdr3_aa
-	-	16	TRBJ2-4	TRBV5-5	TGTGCCAGCAGCTTATACGGGGTAAAGAGTCCCTACGGGCAGTACTTC	CASSLYGVKSPYGQYF
-	-	13	TRBJ1-4	TRBV28	TGTGCCAGCAGGGCGGGCGGGGATGAAAAACTGTTTTTT	CASRAGGDEKLFF
-	TRBD2	17	TRBJ2-1	TRBV4-3	TGCGCCAGCAGCCAAGGGGCTAGCGGGAGTCCCCGTAATGAGCAGTTCTTC	CASSQGASGSPRNEQFF
-	-	13	TRBJ2-1	TRBV5-4	TGTGCCAGCAGCTTAGCGGCGCACAATGAGCAGTTCTTC	CASSLAAHNEQFF
-	TRBD1	16	TRBJ2-1	TRBV7-2	TGTGCCAGCAGCCACTCGACAGGGGCGGGGCATCATGAGCAGTTCTTC	CASSHSTGAGHHEQFF
-	TRBD2	17	TRBJ2-3	TRBV20-1	TGCAGTGCCCACGAGGAGACTAGCGCAACTAGCACAGATATGCAGTATTTT	CSAHEETSATSTDMQYF
-	-	18	TRBJ1-5	TRBV20-1	TGCAGTGCTAGCCCGGGACGGGGAATTAACTTTAGCAATCAGCCCCAGCATTTT	CSASPGRGINFSNQPQHF
-	-	15	TRBJ2-5	TRBV25-1	TGTGCCAGCAGTGAATATGCAGTAGAAAAAGAGACCCAGTACTTC	CASSEYAVEKETQYF
many	-	16	TRBJ2-1	TRBV24-1	TGTGCCACCAGTGATTCGGGGACTCCTGACTACAATGAGCAGTTCTTC	CATSDSGTPDYNEQFF
-	-	11	TRBJ2-1	TRBV7-2	TGTGTCAGCAGCCCAAGGGACCGGCAGTTCTTC	CVSSPRDRQFF
-	-	15	TRBJ2-1	TRBV20-1	TGCAGTGCTAGAGGAGGCACTGCCTTCCTTGATGAGCAGTTCTTC	CSARGGTAFLDEQFF